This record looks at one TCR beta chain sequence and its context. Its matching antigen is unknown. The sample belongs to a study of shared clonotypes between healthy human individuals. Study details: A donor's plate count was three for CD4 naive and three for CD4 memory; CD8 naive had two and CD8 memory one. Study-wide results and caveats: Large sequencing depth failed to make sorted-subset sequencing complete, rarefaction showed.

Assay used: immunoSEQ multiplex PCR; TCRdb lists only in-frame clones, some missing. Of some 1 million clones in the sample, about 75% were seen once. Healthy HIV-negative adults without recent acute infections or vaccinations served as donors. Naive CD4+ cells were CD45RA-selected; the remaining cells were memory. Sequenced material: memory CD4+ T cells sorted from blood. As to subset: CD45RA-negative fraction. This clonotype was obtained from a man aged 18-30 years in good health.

The CDR3 bases are TGTGCCATCAGTGTAGGGACTGATCCCTACGAGCAGTACTTC. Translating gives CAISVGTDPYEQYF. The chain recombines TRBV10-3 with TRBJ2-7, with D possibly being TRBD2 (6 bases). Germline CDR1 reads ENHRY; CDR2 reads SYGVKD. The V end lost 4 bases, the J end lost 2 bases, and 12 bases lay between the germline ends. This CDR3 region has 14 residues.